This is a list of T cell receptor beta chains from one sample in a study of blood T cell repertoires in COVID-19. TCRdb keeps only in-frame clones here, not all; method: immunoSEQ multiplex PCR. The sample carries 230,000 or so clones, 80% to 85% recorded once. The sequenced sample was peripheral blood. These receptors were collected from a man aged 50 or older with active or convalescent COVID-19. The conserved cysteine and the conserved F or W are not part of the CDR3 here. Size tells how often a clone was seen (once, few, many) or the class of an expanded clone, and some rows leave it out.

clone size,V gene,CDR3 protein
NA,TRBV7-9,ASSLVIGETEAF
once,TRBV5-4,ASSSGGGQGPETQY
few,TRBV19,ASSISGGYT
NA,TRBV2,ASSDSGAHTDTQY
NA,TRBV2,ASSPGATGGQPQH
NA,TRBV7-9,AGREGDTGELF
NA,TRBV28,ASSLGLADTGELF
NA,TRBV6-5,ASSPQRRGDYEQY
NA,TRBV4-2,ASSQGPGGDTEAF
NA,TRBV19,ASTLQVAGSPLH